This T cell receptor (beta chain) is from a study of beta chain features in type 1 diabetes. Study information: Examined across all samples were roughly 100 million sorted cells. Findings of the study overall: The study left unresolved whether HLA type influences TCRB rearrangement. VDJ junctions in type 1 diabetes patients carried more deletions and fewer insertions.

Expressed TCRB transcripts were sequenced because the entire RNA isolate underwent reverse transcription. Sequencing used immunoSEQ multiplex PCR; TCRdb keeps in-frame clones, though not all of them. The data show around 500,000 clones, about an eighth seen once. In the case of this clone: Antigen: not known.

The V and J ends lost 2 bases and 2 bases, in that order; junction bases with no gene match: 5. Germline values: CDR1 KGHSH, CDR2 LQKENI. This CDR3 comprises 15 residues. The chain couples TRBV18 to TRBJ2-7, with TRBD1 matching 8 bases. Sequenced input: naive CD4+ T cells from blood. This TCR was sampled from a woman between 18 and 30 years old in good health. DNA for the CDR3: TGTGCCAGCTCACCAGGACAGGGTTCAGCCTACGAGCAGTACTTC. It codes for CASSPGQGSAYEQYF.